This TCR beta chain was sequenced during a study of response to subunit inactivated influenza vaccine listed by TCRdb under 2018. Concerning the study at large: Deep quantitative profiling of the T cell receptor repertoire was used in the study to follow responses to a trivalent subunit inactivated influenza vaccine.

Comment on this clonotype: The specificity of this receptor is unknown. Per-base qualities were not stored, and no clone one base away is much larger.

The library was prepared using RT-PCR. The sequencer was an Illumina HiSeq 2500. The public reads were run again by TCRdb, first through fastp at Q25 and then through MiXCR, and only productive beta chains were kept. Rows matching on CDR3 protein sequence are summarized as one entry with the most common DNA and genes. The sample table lists 150,000 to 200,000 distinct CDR3 sequences, about 9% of them with a count of one. Of the sample, roughly a tenth falls within the top ten clones. Taken from cysteine to phenylalanine, the CDR3 has 14 residues. The read is trimmed to its CDR3 DNA, 42 bases read in frame from base 1. V is shortened by 1 base, J by 7 bases, and the region joining them spans 8 bases. The germline V gene supplies CDR1 ENHRY and CDR2 SYGVKD. The study at large found these results: The authors suggested that each seasonal influenza vaccination may recruit only a limited number of new T cells.

Specimen: non-naive T cells sorted from PBMCs, collected on the day of vaccination. The cell subset or site label of this sample denotes: memory T cell fraction. The receptor chain draws on TRBV10-3 and TRBJ1-6; the D gene remains uncertain. This TCR came from a man between 45 and 60 years old who received an inactivated influenza vaccine. Donor details come from another sample of the same person, matched by shared clones. CDR3 sequence: CAISEYGGNSPLHF. The nucleotide sequence reads as follows: TGTGCCATCAGTGAGTACGGTGGAAATTCACCCCTCCACTTT.